This T cell receptor (beta chain) was obtained from a study of blood T cell repertoires in COVID-19. This clone was recorded only once. Clones were read by immunoSEQ multiplex PCR, and TCRdb kept only the in-frame ones, dropping some. There are approximately 81,000 clones in the sample; around 80% occur only once, and approximately 7% lies in the top ten. Source material: peripheral blood. The clonotype comes from a human donor in a cohort sampled during active COVID-19.

The CDR3 nucleotides read TGCGCCAGCAGCCAAGGGTGGGGACAGAGAGATCAGCCCCAGCATTTT. Translation: CASSQGWGQRDQPQHF. The V and J genes are TRBV4-1 and TRBJ1-5; 7 bases are a match to TRBD1. After removal of 1 base from V and 5 bases from J, the junction contained 8 bases not matched to a gene. Germline CDR1 reads MGHRA; CDR2 reads YSYEKL. CDR3 size: 16 residues.